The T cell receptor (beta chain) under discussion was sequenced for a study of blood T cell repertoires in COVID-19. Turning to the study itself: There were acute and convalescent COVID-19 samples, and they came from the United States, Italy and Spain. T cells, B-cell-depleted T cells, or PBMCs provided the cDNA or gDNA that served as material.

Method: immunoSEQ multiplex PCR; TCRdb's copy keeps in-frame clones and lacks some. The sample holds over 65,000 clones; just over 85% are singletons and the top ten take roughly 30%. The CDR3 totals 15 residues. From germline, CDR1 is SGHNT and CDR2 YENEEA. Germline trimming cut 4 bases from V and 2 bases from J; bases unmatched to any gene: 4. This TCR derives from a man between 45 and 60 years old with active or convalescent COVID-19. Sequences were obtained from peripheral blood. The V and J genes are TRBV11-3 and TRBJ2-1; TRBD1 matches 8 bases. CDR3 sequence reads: CASSSDRGPYNEQFF. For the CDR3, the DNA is TGTGCCAGCAGCTCTGACAGGGGACCCTACAATGAGCAGTTCTTC.